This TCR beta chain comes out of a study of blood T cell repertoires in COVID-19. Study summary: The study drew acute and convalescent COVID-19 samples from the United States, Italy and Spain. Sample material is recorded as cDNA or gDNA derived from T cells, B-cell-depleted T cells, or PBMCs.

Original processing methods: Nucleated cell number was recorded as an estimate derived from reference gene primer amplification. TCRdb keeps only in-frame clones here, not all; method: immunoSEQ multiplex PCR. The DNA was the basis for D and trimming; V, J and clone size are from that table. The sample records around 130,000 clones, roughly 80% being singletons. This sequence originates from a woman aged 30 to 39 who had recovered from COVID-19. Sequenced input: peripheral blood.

CDR3 sequence: CASRAQDGYTF. The CDR3 nucleotides are TGTGCCAGCAGGGCACAGGACGGCTACACCTTC. The J gene is TRBJ1-2, the V gene TRBV6-5; D may be TRBD1 (5 bases). Between the trimmed V and J ends, which lost 6 bases and 8 bases, there was a span of 10 bases. CDR3 length: 11 amino acids. CDR1 MNHEY and CDR2 SVGAGI come from the germline V gene.